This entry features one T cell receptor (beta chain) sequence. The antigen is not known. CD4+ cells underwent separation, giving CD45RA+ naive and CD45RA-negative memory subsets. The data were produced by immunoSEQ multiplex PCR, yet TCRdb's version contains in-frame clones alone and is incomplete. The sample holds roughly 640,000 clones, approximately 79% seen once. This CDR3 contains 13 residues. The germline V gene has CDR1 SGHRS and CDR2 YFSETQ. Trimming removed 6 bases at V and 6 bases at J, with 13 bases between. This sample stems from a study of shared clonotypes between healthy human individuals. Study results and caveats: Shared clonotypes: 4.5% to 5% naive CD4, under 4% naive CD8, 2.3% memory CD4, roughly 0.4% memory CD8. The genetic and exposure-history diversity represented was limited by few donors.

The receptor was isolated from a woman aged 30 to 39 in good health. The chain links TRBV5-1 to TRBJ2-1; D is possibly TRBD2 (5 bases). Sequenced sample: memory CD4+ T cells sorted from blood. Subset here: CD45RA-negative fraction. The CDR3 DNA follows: TGCGCCAGCAAATACGGGGATGCCAATGAGCAGTTCTTC. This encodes CASKYGDANEQFF.